The 15 T cell receptor beta chains given below trace back to one sample, sequenced in a study of T cells after yellow fever vaccination. From the 5' RACE reads, TCRdb called clonotypes with MiXCR, one entry per CDR3 protein. The sample yields about 360,000 distinct CDR3 sequences, about 6% seen once. The sample here was PBMCs, taken 5 days after the yellow fever booster vaccination. All receptors derive from a man younger than 40 who received the YFV17D yellow fever vaccine.

This clonotype was detected only a few times. The rearrangement uses TRBV7-9 and TRBJ2-4, with D hard to call. There are 15 residues in the CDR3. Germline CDR1 is SEHNR and CDR2 is FQNEAQ (reference sequence). V shed 2 bases and J shed 3 bases, with 11 bases lying between them. CDR3 amino acids: CASSLIGSGKNIQYF. For the CDR3, the DNA is TGTGCCAGCAGCTTAATTGGTTCGGGCAAAAACATTCAGTACTTC.

The chain couples TRBV10-3 to TRBJ2-7, with 9 bases matching TRBD1. The CDR3 length is 16 residues. Trimming took 5 bases from V and 5 from J; bases not matched to a gene: 13. Germline CDR1 is ENHRY and CDR2 is SYGVKD. CDR3 DNA: TGTGCCATCAGTATAACCCAGGGACAGGGTTTTAACGAGCAGTACTTC. Encoded protein: CAISITQGQGFNEQYF.

V gene TRBV6-2 or TRBV6-3 combines with J gene TRBJ2-1; D is uncertain. The germline gives CDR1 MNHEY, CDR2 SVGEGT. Trimming took 4 bases from V and 9 from J, leaving 10 bases between them. This CDR3 spans 12 amino acids. The CDR3 nucleotides read TGTGCCAGCAGTTTCTCTAGGATTGAGCAGTTCTTC. Translated, it gives CASSFSRIEQFF.

The chain joins TRBV20-1 to TRBJ1-4; 7 nucleotides match TRBD1. The ends lost 1 base at V and 5 bases at J; junction bases unmatched: 4. The CDR3 contains 14 residues. Germline CDR1 is DFQATT and CDR2 is SNEGSKA (reference sequence). The CDR3 sequence: CSARGDRENEKLFF. In DNA, the CDR3 is TGCAGTGCTAGAGGAGACAGGGAAAATGAAAAACTGTTTTTT.

This rearrangement joins TRBV6-1 to TRBJ2-7, with D maybe TRBD1 (5 bases). The germline CDR1 and CDR2 sequences are MNHNS and SASEGT. Trimming removed 5 bases from V and 1 base from J, with 9 bases in between. CDR3 size: 13 residues. The CDR3: CASSRTKSYEQYF. CDR3 in DNA: TGTGCCAGCAGTCGGACAAAATCCTACGAGCAGTACTTC.

The genes are TRBV21-1 and TRBJ1-2; TRBD1 is taken as the D call from the table, unchecked against the DNA. TRBV21-1 is a listed pseudogene. The CDR3 covers 15 residues. CDR3 nucleotides: TGTGCCAGCGGGGGGGGTCCGGCCAGTGGGTATGGCTACACCTTC. This encodes CASGGGPASGYGYTF.

This clonotype was seen ten or more times. The CDR3 reads CASIGGGLTQYF. CDR3 in DNA: TGTGCCAGCATAGGAGGGGGCCTTACGCAGTATTTT. The V call is TRBV6-2 or TRBV6-3, the J call TRBJ2-3, with D tentatively TRBD1 (7 bases). This CDR3 spans 12 amino acids. V gave up 7 bases and J gave up 8 bases, with 13 bases separating them. Germline loops: CDR1 MNHEY, CDR2 SVGEGT.

This clonotype was seen ten or more times. The gene calls are TRBV5-5 and TRBJ2-4, with D perhaps TRBD1 (6 bases). The V gene lost 2 bases and the J gene lost 0 bases, with 9 bases spanning the gap. The CDR3 totals 15 residues. The germline gives CDR1 SGHKS, CDR2 YYEKEE (reference sequence). The CDR3 loop reads CASSLQGLAKNIQYF. The CDR3 DNA sequence: TGTGCCAGCAGCTTACAGGGTTTAGCCAAAAACATTCAGTACTTC.

The J gene is TRBJ2-5, the V gene TRBV7-8; no reliable D call. CDR3 length: 16 residues. Germline CDR1 SGHVS, CDR2 FQNEAQ. With 7 bases removed from V and 2 bases from J, the gap between germline ends came to 20 bases. CDR3: CASKKEPSNIQETQYF. In DNA form, the CDR3 reads TGTGCCAGCAAAAAGGAGCCCTCGAATATTCAAGAGACCCAGTACTTC.

Only a few counts were recorded for this clonotype. This sequence joins TRBV10-3 and TRBJ1-1; D possibly corresponds to TRBD1 (5 bases). The CDR3 is 16 amino acids. Per the germline V gene, CDR1 is ENHRY and CDR2 is SYGVKD. The V end lost 4 bases, the J end lost 6 bases, and 21 bases lay between the germline ends. DNA for the CDR3: TGTGCCATCAGTGTGGGGACGACAAGCGGAATGGCTGAAGCTTTCTTT. This sequence encodes CAISVGTTSGMAEAFF.

This clonotype was counted only a few times. The gene calls are TRBV12-3 or TRBV12-4 and TRBJ2-6, with D perhaps matching TRBD1 (5 bases). Between the trimmed V and J ends, which lost 10 bases and 2 bases, there was a span of 12 bases. This CDR3 has 14 residues. The CDR3 region is CANGAGTGANVLTF. The CDR3 DNA is TGTGCCAACGGCGCAGGGACTGGGGCCAACGTCCTGACTTTC.

V gene TRBV2 combines with J gene TRBJ1-5; D remains ambiguous. V was trimmed by 7 bases and J by 3 bases, leaving 13 bases between them. The CDR3 spans 14 residues. Germline V lookup: CDR1 SNHLY, CDR2 FYNNEI. CDR3 loop: CASTPDRNNQPQHF. The CDR3 DNA follows: TGTGCCAGCACCCCCGACCGGAACAATCAGCCCCAGCATTTT. Based on the CDR3 plus reference TRBV2 and TRBJ1-5, the full variable domain is EPEVTQTPSHQVTQMGQEVILRCVPISNHLYFYWYRQILGQKVEFLVSFYNNEISEKSEIFDDQFSVERPDGSNFTLKIRSTKLEDSAMYFCASTPDRNNQPQHFGDGTRLSIL.

The V call is TRBV27, the J call TRBJ2-7; D call uncertain. Germline CDR1 MNHEY, CDR2 SMNVEV (reference sequence). This CDR3 has 15 amino acids. V lost 3 bases, J lost 3 bases, and 15 bases lay in between. The CDR3 loop is CASSFGTEKSYEQYF. CDR3 bases: TGTGCCAGCAGTTTTGGTACAGAGAAGAGCTACGAGCAGTACTTC.

Many counts were recorded for this clonotype. The gene calls are TRBV30 and TRBJ2-1; TRBD1 aligns across 7 bases. This CDR3 region has 13 residues. CDR1 and CDR2 from the germline V gene are GTSNPN and SVGIG (reference sequence). V gave up 4 bases and J gave up 6 bases; unmatched junction bases: 6. This CDR3 reads CAWNRGKGNEQFF. The CDR3 coding sequence is TGTGCCTGGAACAGGGGTAAAGGCAATGAGCAGTTCTTC. The full variable domain, in which reference TRBV30 and TRBJ2-1 provide the parts outside the CDR3, is SQTIHQWPATLVQPVGSPLSLECTVEGTSNPNLYWYRQAAGRGLQLLFYSVGIGQISSEVPQNLSASRPQDRQFILSSKKLLLSDSGFYLCAWNRGKGNEQFFGPGTRLTVL.

This clonotype showed up just a few times. The V and J genes are TRBV6-1 and TRBJ2-1; perhaps TRBD2 as D (6 bases). Trimming took off 4 bases at V and 6 bases at J, with 19 bases between the two ends. This CDR3 spans 16 amino acids. From germline, CDR1 is MNHNS and CDR2 SASEGT. In DNA, the CDR3 is TGTGCCAGCAGTGGTCATACGGTGGGACTTCCCAATGAGCAGTTCTTC. It codes for CASSGHTVGLPNEQFF.